These 27 T cell receptor beta chains were all obtained from the same sample, sequenced in a study of early T cells in non-severe SARS-CoV-2 infection. TCRdb re-called the 5' RACE reads with MiXCR, one entry per CDR3 protein. The sample yields tens of thousands of distinct CDR3 sequences, about 14% seen once. The sequencing sample was made of whole blood. These receptor sequences come from an adult who was a healthcare worker with PCR-confirmed SARS-CoV-2 infection or an uninfected control (not recorded which).

The gene calls are TRBV28 and TRBJ2-7; 8 bases line up with TRBD2. CDR3 length: 15 amino acids. The V and J ends lost 8 bases and 1 base, in that order; junction bases with no gene match: 10. Germline V lookup: CDR1 MDHEN, CDR2 SYDVKM. CDR3 nucleotides: TGTGCCAGCTCTGCTCACGGACTAGCTTCCTACGAGCAGTACTTC. It yields the protein CASSAHGLASYEQYF.

The chain employs TRBV11-2 and TRBJ2-7; 8 bases match TRBD2. V lost 1 base and J lost 4; bases outside the gene matches: 6. Germline V gene sequence: CDR1 SGHAT, CDR2 FQNNGV. CDR3 length equals 15 residues. CDR3 region: CASSLVAGGWYEQYF. CDR3 DNA: TGTGCCAGCAGCTTAGTCGCGGGGGGCTGGTACGAGCAGTACTTC. Drawing the rest from reference TRBV11-2 and TRBJ2-7, the complete variable domain is EAGVAQSPRYKIIEKRQSVAFWCNPISGHATLYWYQQILGQGPKLLIQFQNNGVVDDSQLPKDRFSAERLKGVDSTLKIQPAKLEDSAVYLCASSLVAGGWYEQYFGPGTRLTVT.

The chain uses TRBV6-6 and TRBJ2-7; 10 bases align to TRBD2. The CDR3 has 17 residues. Germline V gives CDR1 MNHNY, CDR2 SVGAGI (reference sequence). V lost 4 bases and J lost 2; bases outside the gene matches: 11. The CDR3: CASSSYPWTSGTYEQYF. The CDR3 region has the DNA TGTGCCAGCAGTTCTTACCCCTGGACTAGCGGCACCTACGAGCAGTACTTC.

V and J are TRBV3-1 and TRBJ2-7; the D gene is possibly TRBD1 (5 bases). The germline V gene encodes CDR1 LGHDT and CDR2 YNNKEL (reference sequence). The CDR3 sequence is 16 residues long. Trimming removed 0 bases from V and 3 bases from J, with 15 bases in between. In nucleotides, the CDR3 is TGTGCCAGCAGCCAAGACCCCAGGGTTGGAGTCTACGAGCAGTACTTC. Residues: CASSQDPRVGVYEQYF.

Ten or more counts support this clonotype. The rearrangement joins TRBV11-2 to TRBJ1-6, with D tentatively TRBD1 (5 bases). Germline V lookup: CDR1 SGHAT, CDR2 FQNNGV. The CDR3 covers 15 residues. V was pared by 5 bases and J by 0 bases, with 8 bases between. CDR3 protein: CASSRQSSYNSPLHF. In DNA, the CDR3 is TGTGCCAGCAGCCGACAGAGCTCCTATAATTCACCCCTCCACTTT.

This clonotype has a handful of counts. V usage is TRBV27 and J usage is TRBJ1-5, with 7 bases fitting TRBD1. This CDR3 contains 15 residues. Germline lookup yields CDR1 MNHEY and CDR2 SMNVEV (reference sequence). J lost 3 bases, V lost 6 bases, and 8 bases had no gene match. In DNA form, the CDR3 reads TGTGCCAGCAGCCTAAACAGGGGTTACAATCAGCCCCAGCATTTT. Its translation is CASSLNRGYNQPQHF.

This clonotype was counted only a few times. This sequence joins TRBV27 and TRBJ1-1, with D perhaps TRBD1 (5 bases). The germline V and J ends were trimmed by 2 bases and 0 bases, with 7 bases remaining between them. CDR3 size: 14 residues. From germline, CDR1 is MNHEY and CDR2 SMNVEV (reference sequence). Written as DNA, the CDR3 is TGTGCCAGCAGTTTACGGGGCATGAACACTGAAGCTTTCTTT. Its protein is CASSLRGMNTEAFF.

A word on this clonotype: A much larger clone sits a single nucleotide away, making a read error possible. J is TRBJ2-1 and V is TRBV6-5; D call uncertain. Trimming stripped 0 bases from V and 10 bases from J, with 13 bases between. Germline V gives CDR1 MNHEY, CDR2 SVGAGI. This CDR3 comprises 14 residues. CDR3 DNA: TGTGCCAGCAGTTACTCGAGTCAGGAATTCGAGCAGTTCTTC. This gives the protein CASSYSSQEFEQFF.

The CDR3: CASSPGTGTYGYTF. The CDR3 coding sequence is TGTGCCAGCTCACCGGGGACAGGAACATATGGCTACACCTTC. The chain recombines TRBV18 with TRBJ1-2; TRBD1 aligns across 8 bases. With V trimmed by 3 bases and J by 5 bases, 5 bases remained unmatched. The CDR3 extends over 14 amino acids. The germline gives CDR1 KGHSH, CDR2 LQKENI.

This clonotype was counted at least ten times. This chain joins TRBV7-6 and TRBJ2-1, with TRBD2 matching 9 bases. This CDR3 is 14 amino acids long. J lost 3 bases, V lost 4 bases, and 1 base had no gene match. Germline V gives CDR1 SGHVS, CDR2 FNYEAQ. CDR3 loop: CASSSSGNYNEQFF. The CDR3 DNA sequence: TGTGCCAGCAGCTCTAGCGGGAACTACAATGAGCAGTTCTTC.

Only one count was recorded for this clonotype. The chain employs TRBV23-1 and TRBJ1-5; a possible D gene is TRBD1 (5 bases). TRBV23-1 is classed as an ORF, of uncertain function. V lost 6 bases, J lost 4 bases, and 16 bases lay in between. The length of the CDR3 is 15 residues. The CDR3 nucleotides are TGCGCCAGCAGGGGACGGAGCAGGACTAATCAGCCCCAGCATTTT. It codes for CASRGRSRTNQPQHF.

This chain links TRBV20-1 with TRBJ2-4, with D perhaps matching TRBD2 (5 bases). CDR3 length: 15 amino acids. The germline V gene encodes CDR1 DFQATT and CDR2 SNEGSKA (reference sequence). Trimming removed 3 bases at V and 1 base at J, with 13 bases between. The CDR3 protein is CSASDRREAKNIQYF. CDR3 coding DNA: TGCAGTGCTAGTGACCGAAGGGAGGCCAAAAACATTCAGTACTTC.

This clonotype came up a few times. V usage is TRBV30 and J usage is TRBJ2-1; D tentatively reads TRBD1 or TRBD2 (5 bases each). The germline V gene encodes CDR1 GTSNPN and CDR2 SVGIG (reference sequence). The germline V and J ends were trimmed by 0 bases and 8 bases, with 17 bases remaining between them. CDR3 length: 15 residues. CDR3 protein: CAWSVGTSRGYEQFF. Written as DNA, the CDR3 is TGTGCCTGGAGTGTCGGGACCTCCCGAGGGTATGAGCAGTTCTTC.

Notes on this clonotype: A much larger clone differs from this one at a single base, so this may be a read error. The DNA for the CDR3 is TGTGCCAGCGGCTTCTCGGACGGGCGGTCCTACGAGCAGTACTTC. It codes for CASGFSDGRSYEQYF. The chain couples TRBV11-2 to TRBJ2-7, with D uncertain. CDR1 SGHAT and CDR2 FQNNGV come from the germline V gene. This CDR3 has 15 residues.

This clonotype was recorded at least ten times. This chain joins TRBV19 and TRBJ1-5; D perhaps matches TRBD1 (6 bases). The CDR3 is made up of 14 amino acids. Germline V gene sequence: CDR1 LNHDA, CDR2 SQIVND (reference sequence). The V and J ends lost 5 bases and 4 bases respectively, with 12 bases between them. The CDR3 bases are TGTGCCAGTAGTTCTTGGACAGTAAATCAGCCCCAGCATTTT. Its translation: CASSSWTVNQPQHF.

The chain has TRBV5-1 and TRBJ2-5; D gene uncertain. The CDR3 spans 15 residues. Germline CDR1 is SGHRS and CDR2 is YFSETQ. V was clipped by 7 bases and J by 1 base, with 17 bases between them. CDR3 coding DNA: TGCGCCAGCCGCCCCTCTAGGATCCGCCAAGAGACCCAGTACTTC. Translation: CASRPSRIRQETQYF.

In this sample, this clonotype turned up a few times. For the CDR3, the DNA is TGTGCCAGCTCACCCCGACTAGCGGGAGACTCCTACAATGAGCAGTTCTTC. This encodes CASSPRLAGDSYNEQFF. The genes are TRBV18 and TRBJ2-1, with 12 bases fitting TRBD2. The CDR3 totals 17 residues. In germline, CDR1 is KGHSH, CDR2 LQKENI. V shed 3 bases, J shed 0 bases, and the junction held 3 bases outside the gene matches. Full variable domain (missing parts from reference TRBV18 and TRBJ2-1): NAGVMQNPRHLVRRRGQEARLRCSPMKGHSHVYWYRQLPEEGLKFMVYLQKENIIDESGMPKERFSAEFPKEGPSILRIQQVVRGDSAAYFCASSPRLAGDSYNEQFFGPGTRLTVL.

Only a few counts were recorded for this clonotype. This chain uses TRBV29-1 with TRBJ1-1, with 7 bases fitting TRBD1. Germline CDR1 and CDR2: SQVTM and ANQGSEA. Trimming took 4 bases from V and 3 from J; bases not matched to a gene: 5. This CDR3 comprises 13 residues. For the CDR3, the DNA is TGCAGCGTTGGAGGGGGCGTGGACACTGAAGCTTTCTTT. Translated: CSVGGGVDTEAFF.

The chain carries TRBV6-2 or TRBV6-3 and TRBJ1-1; no clear D gene. The CDR3 has 11 residues. Germline CDR1 and CDR2: MNHEY and SVGEGT. V lost 5 bases and J lost 9, with 10 bases in between. The DNA for the CDR3 is TGTGCCAGCAGTGCCGCGAGGCAAGCTTTCTTT. This encodes CASSAARQAFF.

The rearrangement links TRBV5-4 to TRBJ2-1, with 7 bases aligning to TRBD2. The CDR3 is 18 amino acids. Germline CDR1 reads SGHNT; CDR2 reads YYREEE (reference sequence). Trimming removed 3 bases from V and 0 bases from J; junction bases left unmatched: 12. The CDR3 loop reads CASSSGTPGGSSYNEQFF. CDR3 DNA sequence: TGTGCCAGCAGCTCCGGGACTCCCGGGGGGAGCTCCTACAATGAGCAGTTCTTC.

This clonotype was seen a few times. The V and J genes are TRBV13 and TRBJ1-2; unclear D gene. Germline V gene data show CDR1 as PRHDT and CDR2 as FYEKMQ (reference sequence). This CDR3 has 13 residues. V was pared by 0 bases and J by 7 bases, with 9 bases between. The DNA of the CDR3 is TGTGCCAGCAGCTTAGGCCCTGGCGGTGGCTACACCTTC. Residues: CASSLGPGGGYTF.

At least ten counts were recorded for this clonotype. The gene calls are TRBV5-1 and TRBJ2-3; D is perhaps TRBD2 (5 bases). This CDR3 contains 14 residues. Germline CDR1 reads SGHRS; CDR2 reads YFSETQ. Trimming took off 2 bases at V and 4 bases at J, with 11 bases between the two ends. The CDR3 loop is CASSLPTNPDTQYF. For the CDR3, the DNA is TGCGCCAGCAGCTTACCGACTAATCCAGATACGCAGTATTTT.

This clonotype came up a few times. V and J are TRBV6-1 and TRBJ2-5; D may be TRBD1 (6 bases). The CDR3 is 16 residues long. Germline CDR1 MNHNS, CDR2 SASEGT. Trimming left V 8 bases short and J 2 bases short, with 21 bases between. CDR3 coding DNA: TGTGCCAGCCTCCCCCTCCAGGGGTCGAGACAAGAGACCCAGTACTTC. It is translated as CASLPLQGSRQETQYF.

At least ten counts were recorded for this clonotype. The chain employs TRBV11-2 and TRBJ2-7; 8 positions match TRBD2. V lost 4 bases to trimming and J lost 0 bases; unmatched junction nucleotides: 2. The CDR3 runs 14 residues. Germline CDR1 is SGHAT and CDR2 is FQNNGV. The CDR3, as DNA: TGTGCCAGCAGCTCGGGACTAGTCTCCTACGAGCAGTACTTC. Amino acid sequence: CASSSGLVSYEQYF.

This clonotype has only a few counts. The chain combines TRBV24-1 with TRBJ2-1, with D possibly being TRBD1 (7 bases). The V end was cut by 9 bases, the J end by 5 bases, with 22 bases between. The CDR3 loop spans 16 amino acids. CDR1 is KGHDR and CDR2 is SFDVKD in the germline V gene. CDR3 sequence: CATGPRGTALNNEQFF. The CDR3 region has the DNA TGTGCCACCGGCCCCCGCGGGACAGCTCTCAACAATGAGCAGTTCTTC.

There are many counts of this clonotype. The chain joins TRBV6-2 or TRBV6-3 to TRBJ2-1; possibly TRBD2 for D (6 bases). The CDR3 runs 15 residues. Germline CDR1 is MNHEY and CDR2 is SVGEGT. The V end was cut by 2 bases, the J end by 7 bases, with 15 bases between. In DNA form, the CDR3 reads TGTGCCAGCAGTTACGGGGGTAGCGGTGGGAATGAGCAGTTCTTC. Translating gives CASSYGGSGGNEQFF.

This clonotype has a handful of counts. The rearrangement joins TRBV20-1 to TRBJ1-5; tentative D call: TRBD1 (6 bases). Germline V CDR1 and CDR2: DFQATT, SNEGSKA (reference sequence). The CDR3 extends over 12 amino acids. The V and J ends lost 3 bases and 7 bases respectively, with 10 bases between them. The CDR3 nucleotides are TGCAGTGCTAGTAGGGGGTCCCAGCCCCAGCATTTT. Encoded protein: CSASRGSQPQHF.